Each of the 3 T cell receptor beta chains below was sequenced from the same sample in a study of T cell responses to AZD1222 COVID-19 vaccine. TCRdb keeps only in-frame clones here, not all; method: immunoSEQ multiplex PCR. Among about 150,000 clones listed, more than 85% were seen once. Sample: peripheral blood, taken on day 0 of AZD1222 vaccination. The receptors were gathered from an adult in good health.

CDR3 sequence: CAWSLKYRLGSPNYGYTF. The DNA for the CDR3 is TGTGCCTGGAGTCTAAAATACCGACTCGGGAGCCCTAACTATGGCTACACCTTC. V and J are TRBV30 and TRBJ1-2; D unresolved. The V end was cut by 2 bases, the J end by 0 bases, with 22 bases between. CDR1 and CDR2 from the germline V gene are GTSNPN and SVGIG (reference sequence). This CDR3 is 18 amino acids long. The full variable domain, with the rest looked up from reference TRBV30 and TRBJ1-2, is SQTIHQWPATLVQPVGSPLSLECTVEGTSNPNLYWYRQAAGRGLQLLFYSVGIGQISSEVPQNLSASRPQDRQFILSSKKLLLSDSGFYLCAWSLKYRLGSPNYGYTFGSGTRLTVV.

The chain is built from TRBV27 and TRBJ2-7; a weak D match, TRBD2 (5 bases). Germline V gives CDR1 MNHEY, CDR2 SMNVEV (reference sequence). Trimming left V 4 bases short and J 5 bases short, with 15 bases between. The CDR3 covers 14 residues. The chain's CDR3 is CASSYLGRGDEQYF. CDR3 in DNA: TGTGCCAGCAGTTATCTGGGGAGAGGAGACGAGCAGTACTTC.

This chain connects TRBV27 to TRBJ2-7; 13 bases match TRBD2. After removal of 4 bases from V and 6 bases from J, the junction contained 9 bases not matched to a gene. Germline CDR1 is MNHEY and CDR2 is SMNVEV (reference sequence). The CDR3 is 16 residues long. CDR3 in DNA: TGTGCCAGCAGTTCGCGAGGACTAGCGGGAGTTCGCGAGCAGTACTTC. Protein product: CASSSRGLAGVREQYF.